These T cell receptor beta chains were read from a single sample in a study of graft-versus-host responses after intestinal transplantation. These TCRs are of unknown antigen specificity. Libraries were prepared by immunoSEQ multiplex PCR; TCRdb keeps only in-frame clonotypes and omits some of them. The top ten hold roughly 0.45% of the sample, which has tens of thousands of clones, roughly 80% seen once. Source: unstimulated CD4+ T cells sorted from spleen or lymph node cells, taken before transplant. The receptors originated from a human donor who was the organ donor for an intestinal transplant. The CDR3 runs from the conserved cysteine through the conserved F or W.

J gene | V gene | CDR3 protein
TRBJ1-1 | TRBV30 | CAWSVGLNTEAFF
TRBJ2-5 | TRBV12-5 | CASGLAGGETQYF
TRBJ1-2 | TRBV19 | CASYSGTRTSYGYTF
TRBJ2-1 | TRBV5-1 | CASSLASSGSRFF
TRBJ2-2 | TRBV27 | CASSLRGGGYTGELFF
TRBJ2-7 | TRBV9 | CASSPRRTSGIVPYEQYF
TRBJ2-1 | TRBV6-6 | CASKPSADNEQFF
TRBJ2-2 | TRBV7-9 | CASSLSGFDSRNTGELFF
- | TRBV6-5 | CASSYPTSGSTDTQHF
TRBJ2-7 | TRBV6-1 | CASSVSRDHEQYF
TRBJ2-1 | TRBV6-1 | CASSRLQGSYNEQFF
TRBJ2-4 | TRBV29-1 | CSVDLVGGAIQYF
TRBJ1-5 | TRBV6-1 | CASRTGGHNQPQHF
TRBJ1-1 | TRBV9 | CASSVAGTGDTEAFF
TRBJ2-5 | TRBV7-8 | CASTEGGPQETQYF
TRBJ2-3 | TRBV18 | CASSPWFKADTQYF
TRBJ2-3 | TRBV10-2 | CASTRGLGTDTQYF
TRBJ2-1 | TRBV5-4 | CASSPTRLTGGDGEQFF
TRBJ1-1 | TRBV9 | CASSVGHRNTEAFF
TRBJ1-2 | TRBV2 | CASSEGQGYGYTF
TRBJ2-5 | TRBV6-1 | CASSDRDKGGETQYF
TRBJ2-1 | TRBV7-9 | CASSLGLAGGLYNEQFF
TRBJ2-7 | TRBV7-8 | CASSPRTKPEQYF
TRBJ2-2 | TRBV9 | CASRETRGGTGELFF
TRBJ2-7 | TRBV6-5 | CASSYLGAYEQYF
TRBJ1-2 | TRBV6-5 | CASSINYGYTF
TRBJ2-3 | TRBV7-2 | CASSFAGTSGSTDTQYF
TRBJ2-3 | TRBV7-8 | CASSSLAEGRRDTQYF
TRBJ2-1 | TRBV18 | CASSRGHPYNEQFF
TRBJ1-4 | TRBV12-5 | CASGLGQGAGKLFF
TRBJ1-2 | TRBV9 | CASSFSSANYGYTF
TRBJ2-7 | TRBV5-4 | CASSLVGGHYEQYF